What follows are 8 T cell receptor beta chains derived from one specimen sequenced in a study of cytomegalovirus exposure and HLA in healthy donors. PCR amplification relied on 60 Vbeta primers (plus 13 Jbeta primers). Sequencing was performed with immunoSEQ multiplex PCR; in TCRdb, only in-frame clones are kept and a portion is missing. Among tens of thousands of clones, 80% to 90% were seen once, and the ten largest hold roughly an eighth. The sample comprised PBMCs. Every receptor here comes from a woman younger than 45 in good health and CMV-seropositive.

This clone was counted once. The chain recombines TRBV13 with TRBJ2-7; 8 nucleotides match TRBD1. The CDR3 length is 15 residues. J gave up 1 base and V 4 bases, and 6 bases lay outside the gene matches. Per the germline V gene, CDR1 is PRHDT and CDR2 is FYEKMQ (reference sequence). The CDR3 spells CASSSGQGWSYEQYF. DNA of the CDR3: TGTGCCAGCAGCTCTGGACAGGGATGGTCCTACGAGCAGTACTTC.

The V and J genes are TRBV5-1 and TRBJ2-7; TRBD1 agrees at 12 bases. The V gene's germline CDR1 is SGHRS and CDR2 YFSETQ. This CDR3 spans 15 amino acids. J gave up 7 bases and V 1 base, and 6 bases lay outside the gene matches. As DNA, the CDR3 is TGCGCCAGCAGCTTGTTGGGGACAGGGGGCGGGGAGCAGTACTTC. Protein sequence: CASSLLGTGGGEQYF.

The gene calls are TRBV14 and TRBJ2-3; 9 bases are a match to TRBD2. V lost 1 base, J lost 2 bases, and 7 bases stayed unmatched. The CDR3 is made up of 17 amino acids. CDR1 and CDR2 (germline): SGHDN, FVKESK. The CDR3 DNA is TGTGCCAGCAGCCAAGGACCTCTAGCGGGAAACACAGATACGCAGTATTTT. This translates into CASSQGPLAGNTDTQYF.

V usage is TRBV18 and J usage is TRBJ2-3; 7 bases are a match to TRBD1. The J segment lost 6 bases and the V segment lost 5 bases, leaving 5 bases of the junction unmatched. Per the germline V gene, CDR1 is KGHSH and CDR2 is LQKENI. The CDR3 covers 13 residues. The CDR3 spells CASSGGQTDTQYF. The CDR3 DNA reads as TGTGCCAGCTCAGGGGGACAGACGGATACGCAGTATTTT.

The chain carries TRBV28 and TRBJ1-1; a possible D gene is TRBD1 (6 bases). Germline assignment: CDR1 MDHEN and CDR2 SYDVKM. Trimming cost V 4 bases and J 2 bases, with 20 bases left between them. The CDR3 loop spans 17 amino acids. The CDR3 nucleotides read TGTGCCAGCAGTTCCACAGGGATGGGATTTGGAAACACTGAAGCTTTCTTT. Translating gives CASSSTGMGFGNTEAFF.

The chain couples TRBV11-3 to TRBJ2-1; a possible D gene is TRBD1 (6 bases). Trimming took off 5 bases at V and 6 bases at J, with 14 bases between the two ends. The CDR3 covers 14 residues. Looked up from germline, CDR1 is SGHNT and CDR2 is YENEEA. Here the CDR3 reads CASSLTGSGNEQFF. DNA for the CDR3: TGTGCCAGCAGCCTTACAGGGTCCGGCAATGAGCAGTTCTTC.

The chain links TRBV27 to TRBJ1-1; tentative D call: TRBD1 (5 bases). Germline CDR1 and CDR2: MNHEY and SMNVEV (reference sequence). V lost 5 bases and J 0 bases, leaving 19 bases between the germline ends. This CDR3 has 17 residues. CDR3 sequence (DNA): TGTGCCAGCAGTCGGGGGGTGGGATTGTCCATGAACACTGAAGCTTTCTTT. Residues: CASSRGVGLSMNTEAFF.

The chain has TRBV5-1 and TRBJ2-7, with 7 positions matching TRBD2. Trimming at V came to 4 bases and at J to 7 bases, leaving 17 bases not matched to a gene. CDR3 length equals 16 residues. Germline V CDR1 and CDR2: SGHRS, YFSETQ. The CDR3 DNA follows: TGCGCCAGCAGCGGATTAGCTGGGGGAGGGTCTTGGGAGCAGTACTTC. Translated, it gives CASSGLAGGGSWEQYF.